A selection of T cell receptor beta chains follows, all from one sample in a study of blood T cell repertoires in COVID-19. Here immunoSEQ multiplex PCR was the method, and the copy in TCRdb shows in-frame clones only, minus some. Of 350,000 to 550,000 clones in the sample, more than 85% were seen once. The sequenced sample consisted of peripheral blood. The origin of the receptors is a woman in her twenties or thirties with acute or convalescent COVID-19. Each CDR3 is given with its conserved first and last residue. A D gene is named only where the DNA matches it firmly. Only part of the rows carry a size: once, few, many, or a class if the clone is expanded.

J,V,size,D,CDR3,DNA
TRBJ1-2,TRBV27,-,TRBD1,CASSLSSGRGYGYTF,TGTGCCAGCAGTTTATCGTCCGGCAGGGGGTATGGCTACACCTTC
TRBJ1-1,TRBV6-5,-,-,CASKRRGTEAFF,TGTGCCAGCAAGAGAAGGGGAACTGAAGCTTTCTTT
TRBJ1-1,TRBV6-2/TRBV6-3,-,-,CASSLSLSRNTEAFF,TGTGCCAGCAGCCTGTCCCTTAGCAGAAACACTGAAGCTTTCTTT
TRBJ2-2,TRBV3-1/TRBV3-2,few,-,CASSLQGDGELFF,TGTGCCAGCAGCCTACAGGGAGACGGGGAGCTGTTTTTT
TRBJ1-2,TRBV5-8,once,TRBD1,CASSLVGPGGGYTF,TGTGCCAGCAGCTTGGTCGGGCCAGGGGGCGGCTACACCTTC
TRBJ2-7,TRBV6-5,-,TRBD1,CASSSPGQGGYEQYF,TGTGCCAGCAGTTCGCCGGGACAGGGTGGTTACGAGCAGTACTTC
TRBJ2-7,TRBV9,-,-,CASSAEDWNEQYF,TGTGCCAGCAGCGCTGAGGACTGGAACGAGCAGTACTTC
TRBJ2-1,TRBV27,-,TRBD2,CASSKIGTSGGAIGNEQFF,TGTGCCAGCAGTAAGATCGGGACTAGCGGGGGGGCCATTGGCAATGAGCAGTTCTTC
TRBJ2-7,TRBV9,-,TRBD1,CASSVEGVGDRAEQYF,TGTGCCAGCAGCGTAGAGGGGGTAGGGGACAGGGCCGAGCAGTACTTC
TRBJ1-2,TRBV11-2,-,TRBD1,CASRGDRGYGYTF,TGTGCCAGCAGGGGGGACAGGGGCTATGGCTACACCTTC
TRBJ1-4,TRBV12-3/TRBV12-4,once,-,CASSSRENEKLFF,TGTGCCAGCAGTTCCAGGGAAAATGAAAAACTGTTTTTT
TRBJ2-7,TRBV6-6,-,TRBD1,CASSPSTGYPTPISYEQYF,TGTGCCAGCAGTCCCTCGACAGGGTACCCAACACCCATCTCCTACGAGCAGTACTTC
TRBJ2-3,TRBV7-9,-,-,CASSMRTSTDTQYF,TGTGCCAGCAGCATGCGGACTAGCACAGATACGCAGTATTTT
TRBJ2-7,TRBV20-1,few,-,CSASALSTYEQYF,TGCAGTGCTAGTGCACTCTCTACCTACGAGCAGTACTTC
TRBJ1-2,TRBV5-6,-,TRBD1,CASSPDTGAADGYTF,TGTGCCAGCAGCCCTGACACAGGGGCCGCGGATGGCTACACCTTC
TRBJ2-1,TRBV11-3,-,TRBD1,CASSLGYRGDEQFF,TGTGCCAGCAGCTTAGGTTACAGGGGAGATGAGCAGTTCTTC
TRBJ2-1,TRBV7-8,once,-,CASSQRHLRTHNEQFF,TGTGCCAGCAGCCAGAGACACCTGAGGACACACAATGAGCAGTTCTTC
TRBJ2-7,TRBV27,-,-,CASSSGTYEQYF,TGTGCCAGCAGTTCCGGGACCTACGAGCAGTACTTC
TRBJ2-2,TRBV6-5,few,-,CASSPSNTGELFF,TGTGCCAGCAGTCCCTCGAACACCGGGGAGCTGTTTTTT
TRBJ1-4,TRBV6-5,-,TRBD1,CASSPWTGNNEKLFF,TGTGCCAGCAGTCCCTGGACAGGAAACAATGAAAAACTGTTTTTT
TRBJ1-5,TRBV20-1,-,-,CSASSREQPQHF,TGCAGTGCTAGTTCCAGGGAACAGCCCCAGCATTTT
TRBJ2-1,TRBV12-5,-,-,CASGPGTKANEQFF,TGTGCTAGTGGTCCAGGTACGAAGGCCAATGAGCAGTTCTTC
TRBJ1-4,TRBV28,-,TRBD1,CASSKPTGRAEKLFF,TGTGCCAGCAGTAAGCCGACAGGGCGTGCTGAAAAACTGTTTTTT
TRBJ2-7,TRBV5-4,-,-,CASSGGDTYEQYF,TGTGCCAGCAGCGGTGGAGATACCTACGAGCAGTACTTC
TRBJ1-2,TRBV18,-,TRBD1,CASSPGQGADNGYGYTF,TGTGCCAGCTCACCCGGACAGGGGGCAGATAATGGCTATGGCTACACCTTC
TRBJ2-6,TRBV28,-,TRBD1,CASSSRQGDGANVLTF,TGTGCCAGCAGTTCACGACAGGGGGACGGGGCCAACGTCCTGACTTTC
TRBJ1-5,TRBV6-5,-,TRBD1,CASSRTGNSNQPQHF,TGTGCCAGCAGTAGGACAGGGAATAGCAATCAGCCCCAGCATTTT
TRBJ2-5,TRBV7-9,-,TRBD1,CASSSDRGETQYF,TGTGCCAGCAGCTCAGACAGGGGCGAGACCCAGTACTTC
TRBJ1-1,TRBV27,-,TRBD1,CASSLSPRGQVNTEAFF,TGTGCCAGCAGTTTATCCCCCAGGGGGCAGGTAAACACTGAAGCTTTCTTT
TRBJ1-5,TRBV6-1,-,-,CASSDSGSNQPQHF,TGTGCCAGCAGTGATTCGGGAAGCAATCAGCCCCAGCATTTT
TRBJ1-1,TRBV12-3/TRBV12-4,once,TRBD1,CASSLTGVAFF,TGTGCCAGCAGTTTAACAGGGGTAGCTTTCTTT
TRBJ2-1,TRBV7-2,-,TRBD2,CASSLSFPTSGNEQFF,TGTGCCAGCAGCTTAAGTTTTCCCACTAGCGGAAATGAGCAGTTCTTC
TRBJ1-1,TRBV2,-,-,CASGWGAGTEAFF,TGTGCCAGCGGTTGGGGCGCAGGCACTGAAGCTTTCTTT
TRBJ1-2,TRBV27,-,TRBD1,CASKRQGNYGYTF,TGTGCCAGCAAACGACAGGGGAACTATGGCTACACCTTC
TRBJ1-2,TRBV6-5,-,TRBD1,CASRAGGAYGYTF,TGTGCCAGCAGGGCAGGGGGCGCCTATGGCTACACCTTC
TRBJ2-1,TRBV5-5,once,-,CASSPGTFVRLLEQFF,TGTGCCAGCAGCCCCGGGACATTCGTTCGGTTACTTGAGCAGTTCTTC
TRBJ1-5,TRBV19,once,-,CASSIDLGGSNQPQHF,TGTGCCAGTAGTATAGACCTGGGGGGGAGCAATCAGCCCCAGCATTTT
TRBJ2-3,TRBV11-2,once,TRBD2,CASSLRGGPSVRYF,TGTGCCAGCAGCTTACGGGGGGGGCCTTCAGTCCGGTATTTT
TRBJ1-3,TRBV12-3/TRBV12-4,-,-,CASTNRGNTIYF,TGTGCCAGCACCAACCGGGGGAACACCATATATTTT
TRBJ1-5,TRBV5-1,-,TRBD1,CASSLGTGSNQPQHF,TGCGCCAGCAGCCTCGGGACAGGAAGCAATCAGCCCCAGCATTTT
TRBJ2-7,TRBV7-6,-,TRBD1,CASSLGGTGGYEQYF,TGTGCCAGCAGCTTAGGGGGGACAGGAGGCTACGAGCAGTACTTC
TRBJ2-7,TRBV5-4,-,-,CASSPRGGTETYEQYF,TGTGCCAGCAGCCCACGAGGGGGGACAGAAACCTACGAGCAGTACTTC
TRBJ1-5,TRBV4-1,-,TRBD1,CASSQGLQGAVNQPQHF,TGCGCCAGCAGCCAAGGGTTACAGGGGGCGGTCAATCAGCCCCAGCATTTT
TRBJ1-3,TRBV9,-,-,CASSVGSFEGNTIYF,TGTGCCAGCAGCGTAGGGTCTTTTGAGGGAAACACCATATATTTT
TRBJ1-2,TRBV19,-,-,CASSPNRGFGYTF,TGTGCCAGTAGCCCAAATAGGGGGTTTGGCTACACCTTC
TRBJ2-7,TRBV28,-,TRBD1,CASSLKNTGTATYEQYF,TGTGCCAGCAGCCTTAAAAATACCGGGACAGCCACCTACGAGCAGTACTTC
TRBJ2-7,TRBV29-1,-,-,CSVEVPGYEQYF,TGCAGCGTTGAAGTACCGGGGTACGAGCAGTACTTC
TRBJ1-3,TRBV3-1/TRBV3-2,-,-,CASSLGGGNTIYF,TGTGCCAGCAGCCTCGGGGGTGGAAACACCATATATTTT
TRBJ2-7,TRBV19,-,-,CASSIGVDTSYEQYF,TGTGCCAGTAGTATCGGCGTGGACACGTCCTACGAGCAGTACTTC
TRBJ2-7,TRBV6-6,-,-,CASTRGGTYEQYF,TGTGCCAGCACCCGAGGGGGAACATACGAGCAGTACTTC
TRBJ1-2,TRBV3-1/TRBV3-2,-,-,CASSQDEGAYGYTF,TGTGCCAGCAGCCAAGACGAGGGCGCCTATGGCTACACCTTC
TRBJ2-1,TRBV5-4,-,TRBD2,CASSPARGTSSYNEQFF,TGTGCCAGCAGTCCGGCGAGGGGGACTAGCTCCTACAATGAGCAGTTCTTC
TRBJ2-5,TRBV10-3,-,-,CAISGTLIQETQYF,TGTGCCATCAGTGGCACGCTAATCCAAGAGACCCAGTACTTC
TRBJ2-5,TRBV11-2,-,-,CASSRGGTQYF,TGTGCCAGCAGCCGAGGAGGGACCCAGTACTTC
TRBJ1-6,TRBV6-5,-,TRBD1,CASRGQGNSPLHF,TGTGCCAGCAGGGGACAGGGTAATTCACCCCTCCACTTT
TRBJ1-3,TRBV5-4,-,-,CASSLGQNSGNTIYF,TGTGCCAGCAGCTTGGGGCAAAACTCTGGAAACACCATATATTTT
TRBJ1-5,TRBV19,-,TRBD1,CASMKRTGNNQPQHF,TGTGCCAGTATGAAGAGGACAGGGAACAATCAGCCCCAGCATTTT
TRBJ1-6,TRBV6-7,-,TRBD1,CASRYSLRDRGSYNSPLHF,TGTGCCAGCAGATACTCACTACGGGACAGGGGCTCCTATAATTCACCCCTCCACTTT
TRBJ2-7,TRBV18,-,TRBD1,CASSPYRDSYEQYF,TGTGCCAGCTCCCCTTACAGGGACAGTTACGAGCAGTACTTC